What follows are 25 T cell receptor beta chains derived from one specimen sequenced in a study of siplizumab effects on memory and regulatory T cells. Profiled with immunoSEQ multiplex PCR; TCRdb holds only in-frame clones, not every one. Among over 100,000 clones listed, 93% were seen once. Sequenced sample: non-Treg CD4+ T cells sorted from blood. The receptors derive from a human donor in good health.

The V and J genes are TRBV7-3 and TRBJ1-6; D is undetermined. From germline, CDR1 is SGHTA and CDR2 FQGTGA. The CDR3 totals 17 residues. V was pared by 0 bases and J by 0 bases, with 9 bases between. The CDR3 protein is CASSLTQNSSYNSPLHF. The DNA of the CDR3 is TGTGCCAGCAGCTTAACGCAGAATAGCTCCTATAATTCACCCCTCCACTTT.

This rearrangement joins TRBV2 to TRBJ1-2; D might be TRBD1 (6 bases). Trimming took off 6 bases at V and 6 bases at J, with 14 bases between the two ends. Germline CDR1 SNHLY, CDR2 FYNNEI. CDR3 length: 13 residues. In DNA form, the CDR3 reads TGTGCCAGCAGCGGCACAGGGAAGGATGGCTACACCTTC. Its translation: CASSGTGKDGYTF.

This chain uses TRBV9 with TRBJ2-5; 7 nucleotides agree with TRBD2. J was trimmed by 1 base and V by 4 bases; bases with no gene match: 10. Germline lookup yields CDR1 SGDLS and CDR2 YYNGEE. The CDR3 loop spans 16 amino acids. CDR3 nucleotides: TGTGCCAGCAGCACACCCCTGGCTAGCGGCCAAGAGACCCAGTACTTC. This codes for CASSTPLASGQETQYF.

This chain's CDR3 is CASSSRDPGKMNTEAFF. The CDR3 DNA reads as TGTGCCAGCTCATCACGGGACCCCGGAAAAATGAACACTGAAGCTTTCTTT. This sequence joins TRBV18 and TRBJ1-1; weak D call: TRBD1 (5 bases). The CDR3 is made up of 17 amino acids. V was clipped by 5 bases and J by 0 bases, with 19 bases between them. In germline, CDR1 is KGHSH, CDR2 LQKENI.

CDR3 region: CASRSGLAGSSYNEQFF. The DNA for the CDR3 is TGTGCCAGCAGATCGGGGCTAGCGGGGAGCTCCTACAATGAGCAGTTCTTC. The genes are TRBV28 and TRBJ2-1; 9 nucleotides agree with TRBD2. The CDR3 totals 17 residues. Germline V CDR1 and CDR2: MDHEN, SYDVKM. The trim removed 6 bases at V and 0 bases at J, leaving 9 bases unmatched.

The gene calls are TRBV7-9 and TRBJ2-7; D remains unclear. V was cut by 3 bases and J by 5 bases, with 5 bases left in between. This CDR3 is built from 11 residues. Germline V CDR1 and CDR2: SEHNR, FQNEAQ (reference sequence). In nucleotides, the CDR3 is TGTGCCAGCAGCTTCGGCAACGAGCAGTACTTC. It specifies CASSFGNEQYF.

J is TRBJ1-2 and V is TRBV28; D not certain. V was shortened by 2 bases and J by 5 bases, with 6 bases between the two germline ends. The CDR3 is 12 residues long. Per the germline V gene, CDR1 is MDHEN and CDR2 is SYDVKM. CDR3 bases: TGTGCCAGCAGTTTACGGTTTTATGGCTACACCTTC. It codes for CASSLRFYGYTF.

This chain joins TRBV4-2 and TRBJ2-6; D is tentatively TRBD1 or TRBD2 (5 bases each). Germline CDR1 reads LGHNA; CDR2 reads YNFKEQ. V was shortened by 7 bases and J by 4 bases, with 14 bases between the two germline ends. The CDR3 has 15 amino acids. In nucleotides, the CDR3 is TGTGCCAGCACCGGTCTGGGGGAAGGGGCCAACGTCCTGACTTTC. Residues: CASTGLGEGANVLTF.

This clone was seen a handful of times. The V and J genes are TRBV2 and TRBJ2-5; 7 nucleotides line up with TRBD2. The germline V gene has CDR1 SNHLY and CDR2 FYNNEI. The CDR3 runs to 13 residues. The V and J ends lost 7 bases and 1 base, in that order; junction bases with no gene match: 3. CDR3 protein: CASIRLAQETQYF. The CDR3 nucleotides read TGTGCCAGCATTAGACTAGCCCAAGAGACCCAGTACTTC.

V and J are TRBV14 and TRBJ1-5; D remains ambiguous. The V and J ends lost 1 base and 9 bases respectively, with 7 bases between them. CDR1 SGHDN and CDR2 FVKESK come from the germline V gene. The CDR3 is 12 residues long. The CDR3 DNA reads TGTGCCAGCAGCCAAGCCTTGGGGCCCCAGCATTTT. Its protein product is CASSQALGPQHF.

The rearrangement links TRBV28 to TRBJ2-7, with D perhaps matching TRBD1 or TRBD2 (5 bases each). The germline CDR1 and CDR2 sequences are MDHEN and SYDVKM. Trimming shortened V by 2 bases and J by 0 bases, and 11 bases separated the two germline ends. CDR3 length: 15 residues. DNA for the CDR3: TGTGCCAGCAGTTTAAGGGCAGGGAGCTCCTACGAGCAGTACTTC. It codes for CASSLRAGSSYEQYF.

The genes are TRBV30 and TRBJ2-5; TRBD1 agrees at 8 bases. Germline V lookup: CDR1 GTSNPN, CDR2 SVGIG (reference sequence). V lost 0 bases, J lost 5 bases, and 8 bases stayed unmatched. There are 15 residues in the CDR3. CDR3 sequence reads: CAWSVWGRGQETQYF. The CDR3 DNA sequence: TGTGCCTGGAGTGTATGGGGCAGGGGGCAGGAGACCCAGTACTTC.

The chain recombines TRBV5-1 with TRBJ2-7; 7 positions match TRBD1. V was pared by 4 bases and J by 6 bases, with 10 bases of the junction left unmatched. The CDR3 consists of 14 residues. Germline CDR1 reads SGHRS; CDR2 reads YFSETQ. The chain's CDR3 is CASSLGQIFGEQYF. CDR3 DNA: TGCGCCAGCAGCCTGGGACAGATCTTTGGCGAGCAGTACTTC.

The chain carries TRBV6-5 and TRBJ1-2; tentative D call: TRBD1 (5 bases). V lost 5 bases and J lost 4, with 11 bases in between. Germline V gives CDR1 MNHEY, CDR2 SVGAGI. CDR3 length: 13 amino acids. The CDR3 spells CASSRVGVYGYTF. The CDR3 bases are TGTGCCAGCAGTAGGGTGGGGGTCTATGGCTACACCTTC.

The V and J genes are TRBV19 and TRBJ1-2; D unresolved. Trimming took 8 bases from V and 2 from J, leaving 9 bases between them. CDR1 LNHDA and CDR2 SQIVND come from the germline V gene (reference sequence). This CDR3 comprises 12 residues. The CDR3 nucleotides read TGTGCCAGTTTTCGGATAAACTATGGCTACACCTTC. It yields the protein CASFRINYGYTF.

CDR3 coding DNA: TGTGCCTGGAACAGGGACCTGAACACCGGGGAGCTGTTTTTT. Its protein product is CAWNRDLNTGELFF. V gene TRBV30 combines with J gene TRBJ2-2; the D gene is possibly TRBD1 (6 bases). The CDR3 is 14 residues long. Germline loops: CDR1 GTSNPN, CDR2 SVGIG (reference sequence). Trimming left V 4 bases short and J 1 base short, with 10 bases between.

The genes are TRBV7-2 and TRBJ1-6; D possibly corresponds to TRBD1 (5 bases). Trimming took off 4 bases at V and 3 bases at J, with 10 bases between the two ends. This CDR3 region has 15 residues. In germline, CDR1 is SGHTA, CDR2 FQGNSA. CDR3 residues: CASSSQVDYNSPLHF. CDR3 in DNA: TGTGCCAGCAGCTCACAGGTTGACTATAATTCACCCCTCCACTTT.

This clone was recorded a few times. The CDR3 DNA sequence: TGCAGCGTTGTCGGGATGGGGAACACTGAAGCTTTCTTT. It translates to CSVVGMGNTEAFF. The V call is TRBV29-1, the J call TRBJ1-1, with D unclear. Trimming left V 4 bases short and J 1 base short, with 10 bases between. The germline V gene has CDR1 SQVTM and CDR2 ANQGSEA. This CDR3 spans 13 amino acids. Complete variable domain (other parts from reference TRBV29-1 and TRBJ1-1): SAVISQKPSRDICQRGTSLTIQCQVDSQVTMMFWYRQQPGQSLTLIATANQGSEATYESGFVIDKFPISRPNLTFSTLTVSNMSPEDSSIYLCSVVGMGNTEAFFGQGTRLTVV.

The gene calls are TRBV19 and TRBJ1-2; 7 nucleotides agree with TRBD1. V gave up 7 bases and J gave up 1 base; unmatched junction bases: 6. The CDR3 loop spans 14 amino acids. Germline V gene data show CDR1 as LNHDA and CDR2 as SQIVND (reference sequence). CDR3 residues: CASNVGQINYGYTF. The DNA for the CDR3 is TGTGCCAGTAACGTGGGACAGATTAACTATGGCTACACCTTC.

The chain has TRBV27 and TRBJ2-2; no clear D. Germline V gene data show CDR1 as MNHEY and CDR2 as SMNVEV (reference sequence). V dropped 6 bases and J dropped 2 bases, with 10 bases sitting between them. The CDR3 is made up of 14 amino acids. The CDR3 DNA is TGTGCCAGCAGAGCCTCCCGAAACACCGGGGAGCTGTTTTTT. Translated: CASRASRNTGELFF.

This clone was counted a few times. The chain employs TRBV28 and TRBJ1-6; D uncertain. Germline CDR1 reads MDHEN; CDR2 reads SYDVKM. The CDR3 has 15 amino acids. The V end lost 6 bases, the J end lost 4 bases, and 13 bases lay between the germline ends. The CDR3: CASSPVEPYNSPLHF. The CDR3 DNA sequence: TGTGCCAGCAGCCCAGTCGAGCCTTATAATTCACCCCTCCACTTT.

V and J are TRBV5-4 and TRBJ2-1; the match to TRBD2 covers 9 bases. V was clipped by 1 base and J by 7 bases; unmatched bases: 15. The germline V gene has CDR1 SGHNT and CDR2 YYREEE (reference sequence). This CDR3 comprises 18 residues. The CDR3 nucleotides are TGTGCCAGCAGCTTGTGGGCCAGGGGGACAGCGGGGGGAAATGAGCAGTTCTTC. Translation: CASSLWARGTAGGNEQFF.

The chain employs TRBV5-1 and TRBJ2-5, with 8 positions matching TRBD1. CDR1 and CDR2 (germline): SGHRS, YFSETQ. The trim removed 0 bases at V and 1 base at J, leaving 8 bases unmatched. This CDR3 has 17 residues. The CDR3 DNA reads TGCGCCAGCAGCTTGGCCGGGACAGGAGGGAGCCAAGAGACCCAGTACTTC. It yields the protein CASSLAGTGGSQETQYF.

CDR3 in DNA: TGTGCCATCAGACCTGACCAGCTCTATGGCTACACCTTC. This encodes CAIRPDQLYGYTF. The chain carries TRBV10-3 and TRBJ1-2; unclear D gene. V lost 6 bases and J lost 4, with 12 bases in between. The length of the CDR3 is 13 residues. In germline, CDR1 is ENHRY, CDR2 SYGVKD.

This clone was detected only a few times. The rearrangement uses TRBV6-6 and TRBJ1-1; D is unresolved. CDR3 length: 14 amino acids. Trimming left V 6 bases short and J 0 bases short, with 11 bases between. Germline-derived CDR1 and CDR2 are MNHNY and SVGAGI (reference sequence). CDR3 coding DNA: TGTGCCAGCAGGCGGGAAAGGGTGAACACTGAAGCTTTCTTT. Translating it yields CASRRERVNTEAFF.